The rows below give T cell receptor beta chains drawn from one sample of a study of cytomegalovirus exposure and HLA in healthy donors. Measured with immunoSEQ multiplex PCR; TCRdb has only the in-frame clones, and not every one. Of over 40,000 clones detected, around 87% appear once; the ten largest clones hold around 8%. Sequenced material: PBMCs. The receptors originated from a woman in her 40s in good health and CMV-seropositive. The CDR3 runs from the conserved cysteine through the conserved F or W. A D gene is named only where the DNA matches it firmly.

TRBD2 | TRBV11-2 | CASSLVLGTSGTLGEQYF
TRBD2 | TRBV10-3 | CAITKSAGGPTGELFF
. | TRBV11-2 | CASSLGGTREAFF
TRBD2 | TRBV29-1 | CSVVGLAGPYNEQFF
TRBD2 | TRBV29-1 | CSVRGEGTDTQYF
TRBD2 | TRBV19 | CASSNLAGGPYEQYF
TRBD1 | TRBV28 | CASSRGQGNTGELFF
TRBD1 | TRBV18 | CASSRDRGYEQYF
. | TRBV6-4 | CASSDSSFTDTQYF
. | TRBV28 | CATRGQLSSYNSPLHF
. | TRBV10-3 | CAISQTERNGYTF
TRBD1 | TRBV7-8 | CASSMPRTGSLETQYF
. | TRBV14 | CASSRFLGGANGYTF
TRBD1 | TRBV6-5 | CASSRDRATDTQYF
. | TRBV7-9 | CASSLGTRGFNEQFF
. | TRBV7-9 | CASSLDLLGNIQYF
. | TRBV7-6 | CASCMTSTDTQYF
. | TRBV9 | CASSVHQQASGELFF
. | TRBV2 | CASSDGGRGSSYNSPLHF
TRBD1 | TRBV5-8 | CASSSMTGGWSVLSTDTQYF
. | TRBV5-1 | CASSLFGQETQYF
. | TRBV23-1 | CATQPLLDSYNHEQFF
TRBD2 | TRBV10-3 | CAISTGGNANTGELFF
TRBD2 | TRBV28 | CASSLTSGRWGEQYF
TRBD2 | TRBV9 | CASSVDERGRTDTQYF
. | TRBV2 | CASSEGQAGSRAYEQYF
. | TRBV5-6 | CASSLQGIMNTEAFF
TRBD1 | TRBV5-5 | CASSFGTVKSSYNSPLHF
. | TRBV11-2 | CASSLVGNEKLFF
TRBD1 | TRBV28 | CASSSPGTGQETQYF
. | TRBV7-8 | CASSKTGRGGNTIYF
TRBD2 | TRBV6-1 | CASSGLAGTTDTQYF
. | TRBV27 | CASSPRGSSGDTQYF
TRBD1 | TRBV5-1 | CASTNRGDTEAFF
TRBD2 | TRBV2 | CASSERGGSYNEQFF
. | TRBV5-4 | CASSLQGPETQYF
. | TRBV5-1 | CASSLANPQDTQYF
. | TRBV19 | CASKGIFISYNSPLHF
TRBD2 | TRBV7-3 | CASSLSGTSGDTQYF
TRBD1 | TRBV27 | CASSGRGHTNEQYF
. | TRBV19 | CASSIRPGGNTEAFF
TRBD2 | TRBV2 | CASRREGLETQYF
. | TRBV7-3 | CASSPTSSYEQYF
TRBD2 | TRBV4-1 | CASRGLAGGLGVRESSYNEQFF
. | TRBV6-5 | CASSRGAGTYNEQFF